The 12 T cell receptor beta chains reported below all come from one sample, sequenced in a study of cytomegalovirus exposure and HLA in healthy donors. The PCR used 60 Vbeta and 13 Jbeta primers. The data were produced by immunoSEQ multiplex PCR, yet TCRdb's version contains in-frame clones alone and is incomplete. This sample has 190,000 or so clones, with 70% to 80% found just once. The sample comprised PBMCs. The receptors were sampled from a male donor in good health and CMV-seropositive.

The genes are TRBV14 and TRBJ2-5; 9 bases align to TRBD1. This CDR3 has 15 residues. Germline V gives CDR1 SGHDN, CDR2 FVKESK. The J segment lost 5 bases and the V segment lost 4 bases, leaving 8 bases of the junction unmatched. The CDR3 spells CASSPRTGARETQYF. CDR3 nucleotides: TGTGCCAGCAGCCCCCGGACAGGGGCGCGGGAGACCCAGTACTTC.

The chain recombines TRBV4-3 with TRBJ2-7; 11 bases fit TRBD1. This CDR3 region has 18 residues. Germline-derived CDR1 and CDR2 are LGHNA and YSLEER. Trimming cost V 0 bases and J 2 bases; bases outside gene matches: 9. This CDR3 is CASSQEWSTGQGAYEQYF. In nucleotides, the CDR3 is TGCGCCAGCAGCCAAGAGTGGTCAACGGGACAGGGGGCCTACGAGCAGTACTTC.

The CDR3 region is CASTTAAGNTIYF. Here the CDR3 DNA reads TGTGCCAGCACAACTGCTGCGGGAAACACCATATATTTT. V usage is TRBV28 and J usage is TRBJ1-3; no clear D. The CDR3 has 13 residues. V lost 7 bases and J lost 4, with 11 bases in between. In germline, CDR1 is MDHEN, CDR2 SYDVKM.

This rearrangement joins TRBV9 to TRBJ1-1, with 9 bases fitting TRBD1. This CDR3 spans 16 amino acids. The ends lost 4 bases at V and 0 bases at J; junction bases unmatched: 7. Germline CDR1 and CDR2: SGDLS and YYNGEE. This CDR3 reads CASSRHRGPLNTEAFF. The CDR3 DNA reads as TGTGCCAGCAGCAGACACAGGGGGCCCTTGAACACTGAAGCTTTCTTT.

This chain connects TRBV5-4 to TRBJ1-1; 8 nucleotides align to TRBD1. The CDR3 has 16 residues. CDR1 is SGHNT, CDR2 YYREEE, per germline (reference sequence). With 3 bases clipped from V and 3 bases from J, the junction kept 10 bases outside the gene matches. For the CDR3, the DNA is TGTGCCAGCAGCTCAGCAGGGGGCTGGGGCGACACTGAAGCTTTCTTT. It yields the protein CASSSAGGWGDTEAFF.

The chain carries TRBV19 and TRBJ2-3; maybe TRBD2 (6 bases). The CDR3 runs 13 residues. Germline-derived CDR1 and CDR2 are LNHDA and SQIVND (reference sequence). V gave up 6 bases and J gave up 10 bases, with 17 bases separating them. The CDR3 DNA follows: TGTGCCAGTAGCCACGTAAGCGGGTCGGCGCAGTATTTT. Translation gives CASSHVSGSAQYF.

This chain uses TRBV7-2 with TRBJ2-7; 9 nucleotides line up with TRBD2. The junction had 6 bases not matched to a gene; V was cut back by 1 base and J by 5 bases. The germline V gene encodes CDR1 SGHTA and CDR2 FQGNSA. This CDR3 comprises 15 residues. The chain's CDR3 is CASSLVGGRADEQYF. The CDR3, as DNA: TGTGCCAGCAGCTTAGTTGGCGGGAGGGCCGACGAGCAGTACTTC.

The rearrangement uses TRBV2 and TRBJ1-6; a possible D gene is TRBD1 (5 bases). CDR1 is SNHLY and CDR2 is FYNNEI in the germline V gene. Trimming cost V 5 bases and J 6 bases, with 14 bases left between them. The CDR3 sequence is 15 residues long. CDR3 bases: TGTGCCAGCAGTAACCAGGGTTTTGGTAATTCACCCCTCCACTTT. Protein sequence: CASSNQGFGNSPLHF.

The genes are TRBV5-1 and TRBJ1-2; the match to TRBD1 covers 12 bases. V was pared by 4 bases and J by 7 bases, with 5 bases of the junction left unmatched. Germline V gene lookup returns CDR1 SGHRS and CDR2 YFSETQ. There are 14 residues in the CDR3. The CDR3 loop reads CASSQGQGARGYTF. CDR3 bases: TGCGCCAGCAGCCAGGGACAGGGGGCGCGTGGCTACACCTTC.

The V and J genes are TRBV7-2 and TRBJ2-7, with a possible D match to TRBD2 (6 bases). Trimming shortened V by 1 base and J by 3 bases, and 7 bases separated the two germline ends. Germline CDR1 is SGHTA and CDR2 is FQGNSA. This CDR3 has 13 residues. CDR3 in DNA: TGTGCCAGCAGCTTAGTGGGAGGCTACGAGCAGTACTTC. As protein: CASSLVGGYEQYF.

The chain couples TRBV28 to TRBJ1-3; unclear D gene. The CDR3 has 14 residues. The V and J ends lost 6 bases and 4 bases respectively, with 13 bases between them. Looked up from germline, CDR1 is MDHEN and CDR2 is SYDVKM. CDR3 residues: CASSLSVRGNTIYF. The CDR3, as DNA: TGTGCCAGCAGCCTTAGTGTGCGGGGAAACACCATATATTTT.

The rearrangement uses TRBV15 and TRBJ2-7, with 7 positions matching TRBD1. V trimming: 0 bases; J trimming: 0 bases; junction bases outside the gene matches: 2. The CDR3 spans 15 residues. Germline V gene sequence: CDR1 LNHNV, CDR2 YYDKDF (reference sequence). CDR3 sequence reads: CATSRDTGASYEQYF. The CDR3 nucleotides are TGTGCCACCAGCAGAGATACAGGGGCCTCCTACGAGCAGTACTTC.